The 9 T cell receptor beta chains below all came from one sample that was sequenced in a study of radiation and T cells in renal cell carcinoma. Time point: blood 4 weeks post-SBRT, at nephrectomy. The treatment: 15 Gy SBRT to primary tumor, nephrectomy 4 weeks later. Produced via immunoSEQ multiplex PCR; TCRdb's table is partial and in-frame only. The sample has roughly 160,000 clones; about 87% are singletons. Here the sequenced sample was blood, taken from a patient whose treatment included radiotherapy and nephrectomy. The receptor set was obtained from a woman in her forties or fifties with renal cell carcinoma.

The chain links TRBV5-1 to TRBJ2-1; the D gene is possibly TRBD1 (5 bases). Germline assignment: CDR1 SGHRS and CDR2 YFSETQ. This CDR3 spans 14 amino acids. Trimming shortened V by 3 bases and J by 4 bases, and 11 bases separated the two germline ends. The CDR3 bases are TGCGCCAGCAGCTGGGGCAACAGTTACAATGAGCAGTTCTTC. This translates into CASSWGNSYNEQFF.

The chain joins TRBV21-1 to TRBJ2-4; TRBD1 is the table's D call and was not checked against the DNA. TRBV21-1 is flagged as a pseudogene. This CDR3 is built from 18 residues. The CDR3 nucleotides are TGTGCCAGCAGCAAACCGAGAGGGACAGCCCTAGCCAAAAACATTCAGTACTTC. Amino acid sequence: CASSKPRGTALAKNIQYF.

This clone was observed a handful of times. The rearrangement links TRBV30 to TRBJ1-2; tentatively, D is TRBD1 (6 bases). Germline-derived CDR1 and CDR2 are GTSNPN and SVGIG (reference sequence). V gave up 5 bases and J gave up 5 bases, with 12 bases separating them. The CDR3 is 12 residues long. The DNA for the CDR3 is TGTGCCTGGCTAGGACAGCGGTATGGCTACACCTTC. Its translation: CAWLGQRYGYTF.

V gene TRBV11-2 combines with J gene TRBJ1-1; TRBD1 matches at 7 bases. The V segment lost 6 bases and the J segment 1 base; nucleotides outside the gene matches: 2. The CDR3 covers 13 residues. Looked up from germline, CDR1 is SGHAT and CDR2 is FQNNGV. The CDR3 DNA reads as TGTGCCAGCAGTTGGACAGGGAACACTGAAGCTTTCTTT. Translating it yields CASSWTGNTEAFF.

This chain connects TRBV6-1 to TRBJ1-4; D might be TRBD1 (5 bases). V was pared by 6 bases and J by 3 bases, with 8 bases between. This CDR3 is 13 amino acids long. CDR1 and CDR2 from the germline V gene are MNHNS and SASEGT. Here the CDR3 reads CASRDRANEKLFF. CDR3 bases: TGTGCCAGCAGAGACAGAGCTAATGAAAAACTGTTTTTT.

V usage is TRBV7-2 and J usage is TRBJ1-1; perhaps TRBD1 as D (6 bases). The CDR3 extends over 14 amino acids. The germline V and J ends were trimmed by 4 bases and 4 bases, with 13 bases remaining between them. Germline V gives CDR1 SGHTA, CDR2 FQGNSA. The CDR3 nucleotides read TGTGCCAGCAGCTGGGGGGCGCGGGGCACTGAAGCTTTCTTT. Translation: CASSWGARGTEAFF.

The V call is TRBV5-5, the J call TRBJ2-7; D is unresolved. V lost 0 bases to trimming and J lost 1 base, with 5 bases between them. Germline V gene sequence: CDR1 SGHKS, CDR2 YYEKEE (reference sequence). CDR3 length: 13 residues. The CDR3 spells CASSLVQSYEQYF. In DNA, the CDR3 is TGTGCCAGCAGCTTGGTACAGTCCTACGAGCAGTACTTC.

The J gene is TRBJ1-1, the V gene TRBV5-1; possible D gene TRBD1, 5 bases. The V end was cut by 3 bases, the J end by 3 bases, with 15 bases between. Germline-derived CDR1 and CDR2 are SGHRS and YFSETQ. This CDR3 is built from 15 residues. CDR3 sequence reads: CASSYLAGTDTEAFF. The CDR3 coding sequence is TGCGCCAGCAGCTATTTGGCAGGGACGGACACTGAAGCTTTCTTT.

This clone turned up a few times. The rearrangement joins TRBV4-1 to TRBJ1-4; D gene ambiguous. This CDR3 is 15 amino acids long. Germline CDR1 and CDR2: MGHRA and YSYEKL. Between the trimmed V and J ends, which lost 1 base and 7 bases, there was a span of 13 bases. The CDR3 bases are TGCGCCAGCAGCCAAGCATCAGGTGTCAGTGAAAAACTGTTTTTT. Protein sequence: CASSQASGVSEKLFF.